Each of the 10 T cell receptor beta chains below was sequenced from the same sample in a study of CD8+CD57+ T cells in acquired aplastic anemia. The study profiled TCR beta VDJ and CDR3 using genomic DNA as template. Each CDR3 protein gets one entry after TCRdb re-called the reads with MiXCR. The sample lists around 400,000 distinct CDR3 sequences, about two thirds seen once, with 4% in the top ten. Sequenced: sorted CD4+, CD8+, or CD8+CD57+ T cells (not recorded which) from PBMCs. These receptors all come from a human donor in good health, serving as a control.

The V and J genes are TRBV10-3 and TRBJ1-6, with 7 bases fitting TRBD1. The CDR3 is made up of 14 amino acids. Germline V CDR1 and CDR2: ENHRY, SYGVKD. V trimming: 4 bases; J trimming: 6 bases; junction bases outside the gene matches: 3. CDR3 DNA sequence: TGTGCCATCAGTGGACAGGGACTTAATTCACCCCTCCACTTT. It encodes CAISGQGLNSPLHF.

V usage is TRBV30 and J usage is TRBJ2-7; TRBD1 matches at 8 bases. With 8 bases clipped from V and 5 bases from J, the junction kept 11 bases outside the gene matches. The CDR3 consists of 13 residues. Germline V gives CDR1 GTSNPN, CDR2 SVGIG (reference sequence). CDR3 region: CAATRTGMNEQYF. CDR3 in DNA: TGTGCCGCAACCAGGACAGGGATGAACGAGCAGTACTTC. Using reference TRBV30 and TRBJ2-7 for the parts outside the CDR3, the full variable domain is SQTIHQWPATLVQPVGSPLSLECTVEGTSNPNLYWYRQAAGRGLQLLFYSVGIGQISSEVPQNLSASRPQDRQFILSSKKLLLSDSGFYLCAATRTGMNEQYFGPGTRLTVT.

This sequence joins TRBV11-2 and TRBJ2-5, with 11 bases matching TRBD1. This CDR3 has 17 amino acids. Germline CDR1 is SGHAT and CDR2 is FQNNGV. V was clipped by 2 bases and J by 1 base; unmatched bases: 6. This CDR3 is CASSLTWGTGGQETQYF. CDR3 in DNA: TGTGCCAGCAGCTTAACTTGGGGGACAGGGGGCCAAGAGACCCAGTACTTC.

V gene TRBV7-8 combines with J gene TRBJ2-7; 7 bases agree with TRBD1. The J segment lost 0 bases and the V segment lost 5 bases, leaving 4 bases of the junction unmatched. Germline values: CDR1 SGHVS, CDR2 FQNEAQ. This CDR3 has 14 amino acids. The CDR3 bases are TGTGCCAGCAGCCCGGACAGGTTCTCCTACGAGCAGTACTTC. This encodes CASSPDRFSYEQYF.

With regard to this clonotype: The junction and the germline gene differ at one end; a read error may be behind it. The CDR3 sequence: CASTCLLSDTPQFF. The CDR3 DNA sequence: TGTGCCAGCACATGCCTGCTGTCGGACACGCCGCAGTTTTTT. The V and J genes are TRBV7-2 and TRBJ2-3, with a tentative D call TRBD1 (5 bases). Germline values: CDR1 SGHTA, CDR2 FQGNSA. This CDR3 comprises 14 residues.

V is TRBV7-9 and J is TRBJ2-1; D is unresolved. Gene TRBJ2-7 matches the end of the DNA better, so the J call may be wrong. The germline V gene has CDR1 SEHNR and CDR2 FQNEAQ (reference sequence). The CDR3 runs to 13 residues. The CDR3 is CASSLSVEYEQYF. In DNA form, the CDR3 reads TGTGCCAGCAGTTTGTCCGTGGAGTACGAGCAGTACTTC.

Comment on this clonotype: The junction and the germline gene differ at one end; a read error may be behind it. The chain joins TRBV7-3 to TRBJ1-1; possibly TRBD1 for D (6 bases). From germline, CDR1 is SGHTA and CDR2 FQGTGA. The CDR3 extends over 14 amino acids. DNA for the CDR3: TGCGCCAGCAGCTTGGATGGGGGCAAGGATGAAGCTTTCTTT. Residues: CASSLDGGKDEAFF.

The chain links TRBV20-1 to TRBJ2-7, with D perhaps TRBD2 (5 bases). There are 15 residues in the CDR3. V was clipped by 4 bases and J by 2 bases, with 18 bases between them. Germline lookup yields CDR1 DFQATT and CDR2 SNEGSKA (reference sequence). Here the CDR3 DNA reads TGCAGTGCTATTTCGGGGAACGGCTATGCCTACGAGCAGTACTTC. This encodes CSAISGNGYAYEQYF.

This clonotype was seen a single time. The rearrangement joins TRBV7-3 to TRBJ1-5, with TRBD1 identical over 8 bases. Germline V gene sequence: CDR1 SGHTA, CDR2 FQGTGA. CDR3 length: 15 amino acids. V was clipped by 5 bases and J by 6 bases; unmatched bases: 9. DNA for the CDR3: TGTGCCAGCAGCCCGTCACAGGGGGTAGGTCAGCCCCAGCATTTT. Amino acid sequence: CASSPSQGVGQPQHF.

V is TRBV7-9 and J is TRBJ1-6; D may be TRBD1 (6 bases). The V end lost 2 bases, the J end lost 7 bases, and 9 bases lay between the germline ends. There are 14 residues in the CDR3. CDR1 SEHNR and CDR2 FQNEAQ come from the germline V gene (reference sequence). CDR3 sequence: CASSLRGGNSPLHF. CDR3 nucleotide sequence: TGTGCCAGCAGCTTACGCGGGGGCAATTCACCCCTCCACTTT.